The 2 T cell receptor beta chains below all came from one sample that was sequenced in a study of CD8 T cells in ankylosing spondylitis. Overall study results and limits: There was a TCR beta motif, made of roughly eight highly homologous variants, that appeared characteristic of ankylosing spondylitis blood.

Each CDR3 protein is one row after TCRdb ran MiXCR on the 5' RACE reads. This sample has about 480,000 distinct CDR3 sequences, with more than 15% found just once. No antigen has been identified for these receptors. The source material was blood, either unsorted or a sorted T cell fraction (not recorded which). The receptors were sampled from a male donor with ankylosing spondylitis.

This clonotype was seen repeatedly, ten times or more. The gene calls are TRBV12-3 or TRBV12-4 and TRBJ2-4; D unclear. The CDR3 has 15 residues. Between the trimmed V and J ends, which lost 4 bases and 0 bases, there was a span of 10 bases. The CDR3 is CASSSDGIAKNIQYF. The DNA for the CDR3 is TGTGCCAGCAGTTCGGACGGAATAGCCAAAAACATTCAGTACTTC.

This clonotype has only a few counts. This CDR3 is CASSQETGGNGNTIYF. The CDR3 region has the DNA TGTGCCAGCAGCCAAGAGACAGGGGGCAACGGAAACACCATATATTTT. The chain recombines TRBV7-9 with TRBJ1-3; 10 positions match TRBD1. V gave up 5 bases and J gave up 4 bases; unmatched junction bases: 8. Germline CDR1 is SEHNR and CDR2 is FQNEAQ (reference sequence). The CDR3 totals 16 residues.